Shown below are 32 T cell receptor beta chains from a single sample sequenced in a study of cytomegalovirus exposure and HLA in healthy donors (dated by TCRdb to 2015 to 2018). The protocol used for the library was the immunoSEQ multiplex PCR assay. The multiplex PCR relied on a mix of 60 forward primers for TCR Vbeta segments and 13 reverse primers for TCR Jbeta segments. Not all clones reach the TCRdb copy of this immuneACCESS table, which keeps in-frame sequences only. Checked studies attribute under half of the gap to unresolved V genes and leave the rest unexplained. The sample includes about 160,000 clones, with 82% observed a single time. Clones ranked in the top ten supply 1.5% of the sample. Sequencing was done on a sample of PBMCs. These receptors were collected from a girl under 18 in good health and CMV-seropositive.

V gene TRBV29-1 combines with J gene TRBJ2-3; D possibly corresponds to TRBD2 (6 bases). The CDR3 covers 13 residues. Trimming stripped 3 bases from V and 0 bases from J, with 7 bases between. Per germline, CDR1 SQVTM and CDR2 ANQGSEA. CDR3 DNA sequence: TGCAGCGTTGACGGGACTAGCACAGATACGCAGTATTTT. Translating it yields CSVDGTSTDTQYF.

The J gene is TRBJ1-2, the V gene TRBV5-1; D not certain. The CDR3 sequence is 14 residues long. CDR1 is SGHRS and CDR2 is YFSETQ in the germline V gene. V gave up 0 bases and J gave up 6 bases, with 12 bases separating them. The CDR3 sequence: CASSLVAGNHGYTF. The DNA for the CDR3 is TGCGCCAGCAGCTTGGTTGCGGGGAATCATGGCTACACCTTC.

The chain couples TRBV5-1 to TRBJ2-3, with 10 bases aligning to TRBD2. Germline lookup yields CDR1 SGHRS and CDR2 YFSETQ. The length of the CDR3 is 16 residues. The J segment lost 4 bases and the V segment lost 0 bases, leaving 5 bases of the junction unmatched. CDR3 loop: CASSLAVLAGPDTQYF. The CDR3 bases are TGCGCCAGCAGCTTGGCGGTACTAGCGGGACCAGATACGCAGTATTTT.

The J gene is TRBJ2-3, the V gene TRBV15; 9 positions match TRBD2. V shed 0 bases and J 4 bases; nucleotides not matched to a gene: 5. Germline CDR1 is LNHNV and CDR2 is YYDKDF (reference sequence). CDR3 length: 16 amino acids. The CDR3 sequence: CATSRDASGRSDTQYF. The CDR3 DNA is TGTGCCACCAGCAGAGATGCGAGCGGGAGGTCAGATACGCAGTATTTT.

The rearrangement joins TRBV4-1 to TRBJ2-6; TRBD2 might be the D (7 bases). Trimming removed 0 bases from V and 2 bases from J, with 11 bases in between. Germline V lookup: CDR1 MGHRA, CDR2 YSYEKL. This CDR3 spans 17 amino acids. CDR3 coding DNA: TGCGCCAGCAGCCAAGATTGGGGGGGCGCTGGGGCCAACGTCCTGACTTTC. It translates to CASSQDWGGAGANVLTF.

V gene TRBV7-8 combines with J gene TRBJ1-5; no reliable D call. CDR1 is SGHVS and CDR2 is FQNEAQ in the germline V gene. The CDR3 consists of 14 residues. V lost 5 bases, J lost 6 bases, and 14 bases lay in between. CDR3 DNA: TGTGCCAGCAGCGAAGCTCACCTTGGTCAGCCCCAGCATTTT. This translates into CASSEAHLGQPQHF.

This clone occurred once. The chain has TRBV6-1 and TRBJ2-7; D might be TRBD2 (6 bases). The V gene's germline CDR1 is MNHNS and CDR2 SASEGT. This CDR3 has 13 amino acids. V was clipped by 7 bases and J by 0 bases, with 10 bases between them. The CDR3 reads CASKGTDSYEQYF. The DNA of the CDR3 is TGTGCCAGCAAGGGGACTGACTCCTACGAGCAGTACTTC.

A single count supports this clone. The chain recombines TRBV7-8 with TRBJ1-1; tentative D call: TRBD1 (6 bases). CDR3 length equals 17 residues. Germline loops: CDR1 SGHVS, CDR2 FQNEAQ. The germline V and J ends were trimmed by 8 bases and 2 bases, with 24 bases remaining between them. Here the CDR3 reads CASCPLPRGARNTEAFF. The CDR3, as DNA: TGTGCCAGCTGCCCCCTCCCCCGGGGGGCGAGAAACACTGAAGCTTTCTTT.

The CDR3 sequence: CASTITGGRTDTQYF. The DNA for the CDR3 is TGTGCCAGCACAATAACGGGGGGACGCACAGATACGCAGTATTTT. This chain links TRBV25-1 with TRBJ2-3; TRBD2 agrees at 7 bases. The CDR3 consists of 15 residues. Germline CDR1 reads MGHDK; CDR2 reads SYGVNS. V lost 7 bases, J lost 1 base, and 8 bases stayed unmatched.

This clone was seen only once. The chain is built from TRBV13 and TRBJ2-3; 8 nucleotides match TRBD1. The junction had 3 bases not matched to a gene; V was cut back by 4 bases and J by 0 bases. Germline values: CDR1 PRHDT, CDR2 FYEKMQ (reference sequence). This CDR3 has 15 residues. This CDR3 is CASSSWTGSTDTQYF. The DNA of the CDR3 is TGTGCCAGCAGCTCTTGGACAGGGAGCACAGATACGCAGTATTTT. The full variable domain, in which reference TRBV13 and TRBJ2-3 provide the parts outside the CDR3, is AAGVIQSPRHLIKEKRETATLKCYPIPRHDTVYWYQQGPGQDPQFLISFYEKMQSDKGSIPDRFSAQQFSDYHSELNMSSLELGDSALYFCASSSWTGSTDTQYFGPGTRLTVL.

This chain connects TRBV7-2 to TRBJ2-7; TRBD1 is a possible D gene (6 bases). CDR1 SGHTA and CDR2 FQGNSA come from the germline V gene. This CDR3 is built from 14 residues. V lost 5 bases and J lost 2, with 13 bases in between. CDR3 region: CASSRTVEPYEQYF. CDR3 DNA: TGTGCCAGCAGCCGGACAGTGGAGCCCTACGAGCAGTACTTC.

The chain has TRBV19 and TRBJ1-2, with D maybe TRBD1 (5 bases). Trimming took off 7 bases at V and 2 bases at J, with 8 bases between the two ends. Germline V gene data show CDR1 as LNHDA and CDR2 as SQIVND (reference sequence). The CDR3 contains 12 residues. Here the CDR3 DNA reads TGTGCCAGTAACAGACAGAACTATGGCTACACCTTC. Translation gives CASNRQNYGYTF. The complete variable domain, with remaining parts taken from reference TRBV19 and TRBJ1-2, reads DGGITQSPKYLFRKEGQNVTLSCEQNLNHDAMYWYRQDPGQGLRLIYYSQIVNDFQKGDIAEGYSVSREKKESFPLTVTSAQKNPTAFYLCASNRQNYGYTFGSGTRLTVV.

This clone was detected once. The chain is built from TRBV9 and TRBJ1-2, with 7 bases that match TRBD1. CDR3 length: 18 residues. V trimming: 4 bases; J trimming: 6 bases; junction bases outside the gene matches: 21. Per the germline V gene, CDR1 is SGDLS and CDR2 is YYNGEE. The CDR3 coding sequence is TGTGCCAGCAGCCCCTTTAAGACTTTAGGGGGCGTCAAGGATGGCTACACCTTC. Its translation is CASSPFKTLGGVKDGYTF.

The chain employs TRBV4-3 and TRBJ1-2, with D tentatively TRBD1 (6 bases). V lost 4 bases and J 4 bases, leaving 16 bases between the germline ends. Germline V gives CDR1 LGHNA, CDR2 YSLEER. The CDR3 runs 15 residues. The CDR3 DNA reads TGCGCCAGCAGCCCGGGGACAAGATCACCCTATGGCTACACCTTC. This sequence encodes CASSPGTRSPYGYTF.

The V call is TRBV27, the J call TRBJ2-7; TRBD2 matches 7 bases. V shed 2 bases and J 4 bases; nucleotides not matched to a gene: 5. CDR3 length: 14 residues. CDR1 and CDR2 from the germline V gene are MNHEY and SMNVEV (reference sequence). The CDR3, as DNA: TGTGCCAGCAGTTTAAAGCGGGGTCTTTACGAGCAGTACTTC. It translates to CASSLKRGLYEQYF.

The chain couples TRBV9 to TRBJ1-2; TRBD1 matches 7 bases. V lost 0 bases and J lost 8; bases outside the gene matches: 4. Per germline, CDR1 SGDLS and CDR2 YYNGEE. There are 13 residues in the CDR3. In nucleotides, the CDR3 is TGTGCCAGCAGCGTAGACAGGGGCGTGGGCTACACCTTC. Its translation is CASSVDRGVGYTF.

The CDR3 DNA reads TGTGCCAGCGGGGTGCGGGCTTCCTACGAGCAGTACTTC. Residues: CASGVRASYEQYF. The rearrangement uses TRBV5-4 and TRBJ2-7; possible D gene TRBD2, 5 bases. The CDR3 runs to 13 residues. Between the trimmed V and J ends, which lost 7 bases and 1 base, there was a span of 12 bases. CDR1 and CDR2 (germline): SGHNT, YYREEE (reference sequence).

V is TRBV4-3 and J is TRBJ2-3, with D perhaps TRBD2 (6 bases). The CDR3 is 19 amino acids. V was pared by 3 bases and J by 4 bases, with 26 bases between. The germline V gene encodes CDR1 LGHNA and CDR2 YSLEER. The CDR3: CASSQVRGGPEGLADTQYF. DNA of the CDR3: TGCGCCAGCAGCCAGGTCCGCGGCGGACCCGAGGGACTGGCAGATACGCAGTATTTT.

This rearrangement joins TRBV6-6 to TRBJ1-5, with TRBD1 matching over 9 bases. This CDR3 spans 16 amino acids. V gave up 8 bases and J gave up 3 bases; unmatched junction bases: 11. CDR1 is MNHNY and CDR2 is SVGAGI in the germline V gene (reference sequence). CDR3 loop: CASFPGTGPYNQPQHF. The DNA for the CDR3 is TGTGCCAGCTTCCCCGGGACAGGGCCTTACAATCAGCCCCAGCATTTT.

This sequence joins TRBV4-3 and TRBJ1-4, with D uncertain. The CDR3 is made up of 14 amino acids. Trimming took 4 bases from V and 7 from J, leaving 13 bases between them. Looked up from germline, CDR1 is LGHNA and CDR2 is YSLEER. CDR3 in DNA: TGCGCCAGCAGCCCTCCCGGGTCTGGTGAAAAACTGTTTTTT. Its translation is CASSPPGSGEKLFF.

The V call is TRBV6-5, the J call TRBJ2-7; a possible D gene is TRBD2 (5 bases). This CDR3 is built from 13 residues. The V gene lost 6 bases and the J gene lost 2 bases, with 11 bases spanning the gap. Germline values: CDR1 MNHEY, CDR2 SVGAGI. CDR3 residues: CASRAGPTYEQYF. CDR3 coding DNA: TGTGCCAGCAGGGCGGGCCCCACCTACGAGCAGTACTTC.

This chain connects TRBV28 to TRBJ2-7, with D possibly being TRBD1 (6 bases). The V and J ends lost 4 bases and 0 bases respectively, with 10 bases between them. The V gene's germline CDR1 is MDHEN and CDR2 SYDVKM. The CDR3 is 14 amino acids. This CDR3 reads CASSSPDSSYEQYF. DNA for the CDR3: TGTGCCAGCAGTTCCCCGGACAGCTCCTACGAGCAGTACTTC.

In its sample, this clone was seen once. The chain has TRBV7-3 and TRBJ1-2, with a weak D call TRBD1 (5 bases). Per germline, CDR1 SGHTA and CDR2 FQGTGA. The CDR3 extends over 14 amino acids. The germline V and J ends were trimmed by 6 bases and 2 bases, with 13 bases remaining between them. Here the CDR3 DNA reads TGTGCCAGCAGATCACCTCGGGGGAACTATGGCTACACCTTC. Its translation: CASRSPRGNYGYTF. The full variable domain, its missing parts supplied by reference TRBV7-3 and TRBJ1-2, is GAGVSQTPSNKVTEKGKYVELRCDPISGHTALYWYRQSLGQGPEFLIYFQGTGAADDSGLPNDRFFAVRPEGSVSTLKIQRTERGDSAVYLCASRSPRGNYGYTFGSGTRLTVV.

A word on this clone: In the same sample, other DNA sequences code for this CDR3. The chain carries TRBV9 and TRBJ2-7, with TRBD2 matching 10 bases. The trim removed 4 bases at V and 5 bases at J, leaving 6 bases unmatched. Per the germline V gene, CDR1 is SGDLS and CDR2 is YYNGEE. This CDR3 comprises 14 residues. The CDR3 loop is CASSPTSGPNEQYF. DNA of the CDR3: TGTGCCAGCAGCCCGACTAGCGGGCCTAACGAGCAGTACTTC.

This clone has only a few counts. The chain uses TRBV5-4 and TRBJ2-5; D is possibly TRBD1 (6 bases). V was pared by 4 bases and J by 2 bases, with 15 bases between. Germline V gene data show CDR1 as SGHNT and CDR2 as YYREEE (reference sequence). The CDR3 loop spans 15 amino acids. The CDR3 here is CASSPRQGRQETQYF. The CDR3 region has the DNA TGTGCCAGCAGCCCTCGGCAGGGGCGGCAAGAGACCCAGTACTTC.

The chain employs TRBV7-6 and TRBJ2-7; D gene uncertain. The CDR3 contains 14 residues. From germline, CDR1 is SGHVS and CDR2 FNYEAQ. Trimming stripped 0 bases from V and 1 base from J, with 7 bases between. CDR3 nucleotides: TGTGCCAGCAGCTTAGCATTGTCTTCCTACGAGCAGTACTTC. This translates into CASSLALSSYEQYF. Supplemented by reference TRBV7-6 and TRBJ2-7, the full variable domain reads GAGVSQSPRYKVTKRGQDVALRCDPISGHVSLYWYRQALGQGPEFLTYFNYEAQQDKSGLPNDRFSAERPEGSISTLTIQRTEQRDSAMYRCASSLALSSYEQYFGPGTRLTVT.

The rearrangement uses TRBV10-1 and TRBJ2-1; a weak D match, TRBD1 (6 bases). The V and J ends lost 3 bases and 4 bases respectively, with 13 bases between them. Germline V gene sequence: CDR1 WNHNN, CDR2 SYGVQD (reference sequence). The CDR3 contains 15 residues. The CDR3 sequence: CASSDRGRAYNEQFF. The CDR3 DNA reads TGCGCCAGCAGTGACAGGGGAAGGGCATACAATGAGCAGTTCTTC.

The CDR3 loop reads CASTTSPGFRTGELFF. CDR3 DNA sequence: TGTGCCAGCACCACCAGCCCGGGATTTCGCACCGGGGAGCTGTTTTTT. This chain uses TRBV2 with TRBJ2-2; maybe TRBD2 (5 bases). CDR3 size: 16 residues. Germline CDR1 reads SNHLY; CDR2 reads FYNNEI. Trimming removed 7 bases at V and 4 bases at J, with 19 bases between.

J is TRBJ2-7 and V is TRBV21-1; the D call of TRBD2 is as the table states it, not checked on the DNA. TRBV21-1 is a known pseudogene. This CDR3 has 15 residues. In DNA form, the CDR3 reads TGTGCCAGCAGCGTAGGAAGGCGGAAAACCTACGAGCAGTACTTC. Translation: CASSVGRRKTYEQYF.

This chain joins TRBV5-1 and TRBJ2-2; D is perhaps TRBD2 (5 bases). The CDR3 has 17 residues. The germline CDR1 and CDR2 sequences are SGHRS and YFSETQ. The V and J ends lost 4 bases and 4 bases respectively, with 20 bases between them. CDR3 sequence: CASSAAKASRLTGELFF. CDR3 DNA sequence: TGCGCCAGCAGCGCGGCAAAGGCTAGCCGGCTCACCGGGGAGCTGTTTTTT.

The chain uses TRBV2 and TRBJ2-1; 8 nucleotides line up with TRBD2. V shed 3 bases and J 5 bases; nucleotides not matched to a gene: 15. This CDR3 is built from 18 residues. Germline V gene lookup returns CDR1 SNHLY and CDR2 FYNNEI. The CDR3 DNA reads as TGTGCCAGCAGTGACAACCTAGCGGGCGAAAGCCTGGACAATGAGCAGTTCTTC. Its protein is CASSDNLAGESLDNEQFF. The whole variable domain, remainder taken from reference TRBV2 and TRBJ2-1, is EPEVTQTPSHQVTQMGQEVILRCVPISNHLYFYWYRQILGQKVEFLVSFYNNEISEKSEIFDDQFSVERPDGSNFTLKIRSTKLEDSAMYFCASSDNLAGESLDNEQFFGPGTRLTVL.

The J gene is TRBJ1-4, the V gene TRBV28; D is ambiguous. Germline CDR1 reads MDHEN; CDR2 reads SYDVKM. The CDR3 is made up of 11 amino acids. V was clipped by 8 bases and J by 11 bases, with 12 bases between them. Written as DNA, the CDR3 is TGTGCCAGCCGATCAGGAGGGAAACTGTTTTTT. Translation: CASRSGGKLFF.